The T cell receptor beta chain under discussion was sequenced for a study of T cell repertoires and HLA-DP antigens. About the research overall: Pre-culture CD4+ samples used 1,200 ng DNA versus around 220 ng for CD137+CD4+ sorts. Study-level findings and limits: No separate analysis of naive versus memory CD4+ cells was done.

Sequencing was performed with immunoSEQ multiplex PCR; in TCRdb, only in-frame clones are kept and a portion is missing. The sample lists over 100,000 clones; around 92% were seen once. CD4+ T cells were isolated untouched, about 98% pure. Concerning this clone itself: Its antigen is undetermined.

CDR3 length: 18 residues. CDR1 and CDR2 (germline): SQVTM, ANQGSEA. V shed 4 bases and J shed 4 bases, with 28 bases lying between them. The sequence was obtained from a woman between 18 and 30 years old in good health and CMV-seronegative. The rearrangement uses TRBV29-1 and TRBJ1-2; possible D gene TRBD1, 5 bases. Sequenced: CD4+ T cells from PBMCs. CDR3 DNA sequence: TGCAGCGTTGTGACCAAGGCAGGGTCCCAACGAGAGGGCTATGGCTACACCTTC. Amino acid sequence: CSVVTKAGSQREGYGYTF. The complete variable domain, with remaining parts taken from reference TRBV29-1 and TRBJ1-2, reads SAVISQKPSRDICQRGTSLTIQCQVDSQVTMMFWYRQQPGQSLTLIATANQGSEATYESGFVIDKFPISRPNLTFSTLTVSNMSPEDSSIYLCSVVTKAGSQREGYGYTFGSGTRLTVV.